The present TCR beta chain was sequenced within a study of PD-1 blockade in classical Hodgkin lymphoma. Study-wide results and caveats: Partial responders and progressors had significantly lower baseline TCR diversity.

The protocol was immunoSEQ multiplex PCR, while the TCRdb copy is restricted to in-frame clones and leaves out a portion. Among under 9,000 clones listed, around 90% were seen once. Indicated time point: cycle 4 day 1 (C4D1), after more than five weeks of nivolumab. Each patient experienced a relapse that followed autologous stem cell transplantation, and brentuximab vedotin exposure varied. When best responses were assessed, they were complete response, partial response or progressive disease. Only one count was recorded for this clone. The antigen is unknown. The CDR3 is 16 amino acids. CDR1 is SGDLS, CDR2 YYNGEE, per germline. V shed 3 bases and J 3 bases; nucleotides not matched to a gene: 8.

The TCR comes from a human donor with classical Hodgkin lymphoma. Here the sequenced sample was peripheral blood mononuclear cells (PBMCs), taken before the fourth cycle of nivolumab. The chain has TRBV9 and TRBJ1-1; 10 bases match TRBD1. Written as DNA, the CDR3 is TGTGCCAGCAGCGCAGGGACAGGGGTGGCGGACACTGAAGCTTTCTTT. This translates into CASSAGTGVADTEAFF. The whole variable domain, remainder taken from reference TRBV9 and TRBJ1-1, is DSGVTQTPKHLITATGQRVTLRCSPRSGDLSVYWYQQSLDQGLQFLIQYYNGEERAKGNILERFSAQQFPDLHSELNLSSLELGDSALYFCASSAGTGVADTEAFFGQGTRLTVV.